Listed here are 21 T cell receptor beta chains from one sample, sequenced in a study of response to subunit inactivated influenza vaccine. Each CDR3 protein is one row after TCRdb ran MiXCR on the RT-PCR reads. The profile shows under 750,000 distinct CDR3 sequences, about 11% of them singletons. The source material was PBMCs from blood, sampled on the day of vaccination. These receptors all stem from a man aged 45-60 years who received an inactivated influenza vaccine.

The genes are TRBV12-3 or TRBV12-4 and TRBJ2-2, with D tentatively TRBD2 (6 bases). V lost 3 bases, J lost 5 bases, and 13 bases lay in between. This CDR3 region has 15 residues. This chain's CDR3 is CASSLAGEATGELFF. The CDR3 DNA sequence: TGTGCCAGCAGTTTGGCTGGGGAGGCGACCGGGGAGCTGTTTTTT.

CDR3 coding DNA: TGTGCCAGCAGCTTAGGGGCTAGCGGCTTCTACAATGAGCAGTTCTTC. Translation: CASSLGASGFYNEQFF. The chain joins TRBV7-8 to TRBJ2-1; 7 positions match TRBD2. Per the germline V gene, CDR1 is SGHVS and CDR2 is FQNEAQ. Trimming at V came to 1 base and at J to 3 bases, leaving 6 bases not matched to a gene. This CDR3 comprises 16 residues.

The V and J genes are TRBV20-1 and TRBJ2-7, with TRBD1 matching over 10 bases. Germline-derived CDR1 and CDR2 are DFQATT and SNEGSKA (reference sequence). CDR3 length: 14 amino acids. The trim removed 5 bases at V and 7 bases at J, leaving 11 bases unmatched. CDR3: CSAVPGQGIWEQYF. Written as DNA, the CDR3 is TGCAGTGCTGTTCCGGGACAGGGGATATGGGAGCAGTACTTC.

The rearrangement links TRBV28 to TRBJ1-3, with D unresolved. V lost 6 bases and J lost 0, with 18 bases in between. In germline, CDR1 is MDHEN, CDR2 SYDVKM. This CDR3 contains 17 residues. The CDR3 DNA follows: TGTGCCAGCAGCAGACGTCGGTTTCCCCTCTCTGGAAACACCATATATTTT. Translating it yields CASSRRRFPLSGNTIYF.

J is TRBJ2-1 and V is TRBV4-1; D is possibly TRBD1 (6 bases). This CDR3 is 13 amino acids long. The V gene's germline CDR1 is MGHRA and CDR2 YSYEKL. Trimming took 1 base from V and 8 from J, leaving 9 bases between them. CDR3 loop: CASSQAGGYEQFF. The CDR3 DNA follows: TGCGCCAGCAGCCAAGCTGGGGGCTATGAGCAGTTCTTC.

This clonotype has ten or more counts. CDR3 loop: CSARPAGQIGPQHF. As DNA, the CDR3 is TGCAGTGCTAGACCAGCGGGGCAAATCGGGCCCCAGCATTTT. This chain links TRBV20-1 with TRBJ1-5, with D tentatively TRBD1 (5 bases). The V end lost 2 bases, the J end lost 9 bases, and 17 bases lay between the germline ends. Germline V gene data show CDR1 as DFQATT and CDR2 as SNEGSKA (reference sequence). This CDR3 has 14 residues.

The chain is built from TRBV5-1 and TRBJ1-1; D remains unclear. Deletions cut 2 bases from V and 6 bases from J, with 20 bases between. Germline V gene data show CDR1 as SGHRS and CDR2 as YFSETQ. The CDR3 totals 16 residues. The CDR3 DNA reads as TGCGCCAGCAGCTTAATGACGGCTTCCGACCCCTCTGAAGCTTTCTTT. Its protein is CASSLMTASDPSEAFF.

This clonotype was observed many times. This rearrangement joins TRBV12-3 or TRBV12-4 to TRBJ2-2, with D perhaps given as TRBD1 or TRBD2 (5 bases each). V lost 4 bases and J lost 4, with 19 bases in between. This CDR3 spans 17 amino acids. The CDR3: CASSSLRGAALTGELFF. The CDR3 coding sequence is TGTGCCAGCAGTTCCTTGAGAGGGGCAGCACTCACCGGGGAGCTGTTTTTT.

Concerning this clonotype: A read error may explain this, as a much larger clone is one base away. V usage is TRBV12-3 or TRBV12-4 and J usage is TRBJ2-5, with D possibly TRBD2 on 6 matching bases. With 5 bases removed from V and 4 bases from J, the gap between germline ends came to 14 bases. This CDR3 spans 14 amino acids. The CDR3 nucleotides are TGTGCCAGCAGTCTCTACGGGACTCCAGAGACCCAGTACTTC. Amino acids: CASSLYGTPETQYF.

This clonotype was detected only a few times. V gene TRBV4-3 combines with J gene TRBJ1-4, with 7 nucleotides matching TRBD1. Trimming at V came to 0 bases and at J to 3 bases, leaving 1 base not matched to a gene. In germline, CDR1 is LGHNA, CDR2 YSLEER. There are 15 residues in the CDR3. CDR3 region: CASSQEGQPNEKLFF. CDR3 coding DNA: TGCGCCAGCAGCCAAGAGGGACAGCCTAATGAAAAACTGTTTTTT.

This clonotype was recorded at least ten times. V and J are TRBV12-3 or TRBV12-4 and TRBJ2-1; TRBD1 might be the D (7 bases). The CDR3 sequence is 15 residues long. V gave up 6 bases and J gave up 4 bases, with 16 bases separating them. CDR3 residues: CASSRGGTAYNEQFF. For the CDR3, the DNA is TGTGCCAGCAGCCGTGGAGGGACAGCGTACAATGAGCAGTTCTTC.

This clonotype was seen at least ten times. The chain has TRBV5-1 and TRBJ2-5; 12 nucleotides agree with TRBD2. CDR1 and CDR2 from the germline V gene are SGHRS and YFSETQ. The J segment lost 4 bases and the V segment lost 4 bases, leaving 5 bases of the junction unmatched. This CDR3 region has 15 residues. The CDR3 DNA is TGCGCCAGCAGCGGTGGACTAGCGGGACCAGAGACCCAGTACTTC. As protein: CASSGGLAGPETQYF.

The rearrangement links TRBV2 to TRBJ1-1, with D possibly being TRBD1 (6 bases). Deletions cut 3 bases from V and 1 base from J, with 15 bases between. Per germline, CDR1 SNHLY and CDR2 FYNNEI. The CDR3 consists of 16 residues. CDR3 sequence (DNA): TGTGCCAGCAGTGACGTCGACAGGTTCGAGAACACTGAAGCTTTCTTT. Protein sequence: CASSDVDRFENTEAFF.

V gene TRBV7-2 combines with J gene TRBJ2-4; no firm D call. The germline V and J ends were trimmed by 1 base and 7 bases, with 14 bases remaining between them. The germline gives CDR1 SGHTA, CDR2 FQGNSA. The length of the CDR3 is 15 residues. For the CDR3, the DNA is TGTGCCAGCAGCTTAGGAGGCCGAAGAGGTAACATTCAGTACTTC. This gives the protein CASSLGGRRGNIQYF.

This clonotype was seen only a few times. The V gene is TRBV7-9, the J gene TRBJ2-1; D gene ambiguous. Trimming shortened V by 5 bases and J by 11 bases, and 13 bases separated the two germline ends. Germline-derived CDR1 and CDR2 are SEHNR and FQNEAQ (reference sequence). This CDR3 is built from 12 residues. CDR3 DNA: TGTGCCAGCAGCGCCCTTAATCTCCAGCAGTTCTTC. This encodes CASSALNLQQFF.

In this sample, this clonotype turned up many times. The chain employs TRBV29-1 and TRBJ2-2; 7 bases line up with TRBD1. Trimming cost V 6 bases and J 1 base; bases outside gene matches: 2. Germline V gives CDR1 SQVTM, CDR2 ANQGSEA. The CDR3 is made up of 13 amino acids. This chain's CDR3 is CSVGDRNTGELFF. CDR3 coding DNA: TGCAGCGTGGGGGACAGGAACACCGGGGAGCTGTTTTTT.

The chain has TRBV28 and TRBJ2-3; 8 bases are a match to TRBD2. Germline V gene data show CDR1 as MDHEN and CDR2 as SYDVKM. V trimming: 4 bases; J trimming: 2 bases; junction bases outside the gene matches: 5. The CDR3 length is 15 residues. The CDR3 DNA reads TGTGCCAGCAGTTCAATAGCGGGGTTCACAGATACGCAGTATTTT. Residues: CASSSIAGFTDTQYF.

The chain joins TRBV10-3 to TRBJ1-1; TRBD1 matches at 10 bases. CDR3 length: 13 amino acids. Trimming took 4 bases from V and 6 from J; bases not matched to a gene: 2. Germline V gene lookup returns CDR1 ENHRY and CDR2 SYGVKD. The DNA of the CDR3 is TGTGCCATCAGTGGGGACAGGGGCGCTGAAGCTTTCTTT. Translated, it gives CAISGDRGAEAFF.

This rearrangement joins TRBV30 to TRBJ1-2; 7 positions match TRBD1. CDR3 length: 16 amino acids. The J segment lost 3 bases and the V segment lost 2 bases, leaving 12 bases of the junction unmatched. The germline V gene encodes CDR1 GTSNPN and CDR2 SVGIG (reference sequence). The CDR3 region has the DNA TGTGCCTGGAGTACGGCAGGGACAGTAAAGTACTATGGCTACACCTTC. Its translation is CAWSTAGTVKYYGYTF.

The chain employs TRBV5-1 and TRBJ2-3, with D possibly being TRBD2 (5 bases). Trimming took off 2 bases at V and 1 base at J, with 8 bases between the two ends. There are 14 residues in the CDR3. CDR1 and CDR2 from the germline V gene are SGHRS and YFSETQ. The CDR3 nucleotides read TGCGCCAGCAGCTTCGTGGGAGGCACAGATACGCAGTATTTT. It specifies CASSFVGGTDTQYF. Full variable domain (remainder filled in from reference TRBV5-1 and TRBJ2-3): KAGVTQTPRYLIKTRGQQVTLSCSPISGHRSVSWYQQTPGQGLQFLFEYFSETQRNKGNFPGRFSGRQFSNSRSEMNVSTLELGDSALYLCASSFVGGTDTQYFGPGTRLTVL.

The chain links TRBV9 to TRBJ2-3; D may match TRBD1 or TRBD2 (5 bases each). This CDR3 is built from 14 residues. The V end lost 1 base, the J end lost 3 bases, and 9 bases lay between the germline ends. Germline CDR1 is SGDLS and CDR2 is YYNGEE. CDR3 in amino acids: CASSVLGTTDTQYF. CDR3 sequence (DNA): TGTGCCAGCAGCGTATTAGGGACGACAGATACGCAGTATTTT.